This T cell receptor beta chain stems from a study of T cell changes during pregnancy in multiple sclerosis. Repertoires were generated with immunoSEQ multiplex PCR, while TCRdb's copy carries only in-frame clones and drops some. The sample has 85,000 to 130,000 clones, 85% to 95% seen once. CDR3 length: 16 amino acids. Germline V gene sequence: CDR1 MGHRA, CDR2 YSYEKL. Losses at the gene ends were 1 base for V and 5 bases for J; bases not matched to a gene: 4. The V call is TRBV4-1, the J call TRBJ2-5, with 13 bases identical to TRBD2. The sample here was peripheral blood, taken after pregnancy. The receptor's source is a female donor with multiple sclerosis, enrolled in a pregnancy study. The CDR3 DNA follows: TGCGCCAGCAGCCAAGTGACTAGCGGGGGGAGGGAGACCCAGTACTTC. It is translated as CASSQVTSGGRETQYF.